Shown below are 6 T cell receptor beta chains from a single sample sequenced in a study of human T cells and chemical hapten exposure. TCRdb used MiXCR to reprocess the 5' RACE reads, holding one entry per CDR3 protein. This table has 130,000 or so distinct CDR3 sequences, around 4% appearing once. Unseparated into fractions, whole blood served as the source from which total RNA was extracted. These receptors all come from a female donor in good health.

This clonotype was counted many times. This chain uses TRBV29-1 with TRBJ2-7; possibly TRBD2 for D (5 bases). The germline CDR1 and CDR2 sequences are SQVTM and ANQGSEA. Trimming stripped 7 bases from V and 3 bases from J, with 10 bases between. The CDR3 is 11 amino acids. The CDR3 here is CSARTLYEQYF. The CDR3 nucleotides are TGCAGCGCCCGGACTCTCTACGAGCAGTACTTC.

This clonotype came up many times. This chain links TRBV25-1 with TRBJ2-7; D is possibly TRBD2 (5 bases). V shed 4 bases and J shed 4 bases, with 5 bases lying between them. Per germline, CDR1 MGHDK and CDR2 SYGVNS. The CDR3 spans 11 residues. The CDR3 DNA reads TGTGCCAGCAGTGGAGGGTACGAGCAGTACTTC. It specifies CASSGGYEQYF.

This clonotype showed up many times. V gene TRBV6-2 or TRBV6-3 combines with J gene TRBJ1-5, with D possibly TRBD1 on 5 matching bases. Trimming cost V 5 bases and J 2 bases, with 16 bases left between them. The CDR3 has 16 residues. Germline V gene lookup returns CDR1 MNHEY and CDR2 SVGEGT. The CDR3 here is CASSRPGVAGNQPQHF. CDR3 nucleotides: TGTGCCAGCAGTAGACCGGGGGTTGCGGGCAATCAGCCCCAGCATTTT.

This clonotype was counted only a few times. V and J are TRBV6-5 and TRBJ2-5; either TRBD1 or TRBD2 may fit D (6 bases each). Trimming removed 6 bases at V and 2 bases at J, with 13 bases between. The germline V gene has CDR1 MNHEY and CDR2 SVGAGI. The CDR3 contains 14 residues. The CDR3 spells CASRKGGRQETQYF. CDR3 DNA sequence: TGTGCCAGCAGGAAGGGGGGACGACAAGAGACCCAGTACTTC.

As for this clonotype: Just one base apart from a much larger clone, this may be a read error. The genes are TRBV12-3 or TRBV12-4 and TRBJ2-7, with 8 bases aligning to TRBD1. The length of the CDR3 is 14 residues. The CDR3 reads CASSRDRSSDEQYF. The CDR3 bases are TGTGCCAGCAGCCGGGACAGGAGCTCCGACGAGCAGTACTTC.

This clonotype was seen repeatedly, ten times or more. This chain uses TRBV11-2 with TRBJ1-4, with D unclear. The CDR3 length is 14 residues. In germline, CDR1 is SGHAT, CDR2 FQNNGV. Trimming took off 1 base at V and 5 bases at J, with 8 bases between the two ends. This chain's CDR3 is CASSLGRRNEKLFF. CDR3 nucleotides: TGTGCCAGCAGCTTAGGACGGCGGAATGAAAAACTGTTTTTT.